This TCR beta chain was identified during a study of blood T cell repertoires in COVID-19. The CDR3 totals 12 residues. Germline V CDR1 and CDR2: MDHEN, SYDVKM. V gave up 5 bases and J gave up 5 bases, with 9 bases separating them. Profiling relied on immunoSEQ multiplex PCR, and the TCRdb table lists in-frame clones only, not all of them. The sample yields about 220,000 clones, about 88% seen once. The sequence came from a middle-aged man who had recovered from COVID-19. The rearrangement uses TRBV28 and TRBJ1-1; D is ambiguous. The sequencing input was peripheral blood. CDR3 DNA sequence: TGTGCCAGCAGTCTTATAGAGACTGAAGCTTTCTTT. Translation gives CASSLIETEAFF.